The 25 T cell receptor beta chains below were found in one sample sequenced in a study of vaccination and CD4 T cells after COVID-19. With the Oncomine TCR Beta short-read assay, DNA from cultured CD4+ T cells was sequenced. Each CDR3 protein is one row after TCRdb ran MiXCR on the PCR reads. Of under 25,000 distinct CDR3 sequences listed, more than 20% are singletons. Treatment here: approximately nine-day PBMC culture with coronavirus spike peptide pools or control peptides (ViraFEST assay). These receptors have no known antigen. The sequenced sample consisted of cultured CD4+ T cells from blood. The origin of the receptors is a human donor with COVID-19.

This clonotype has just a few counts. An end of the junction differs from the germline gene, which may be a read error. V usage is TRBV23-1 and J usage is TRBJ2-7, with D perhaps matching TRBD2 (7 bases). TRBV23-1 is labeled an ORF, and its function is uncertain. The CDR3 consists of 22 residues. In DNA, the CDR3 is TGCGCCAGCAGCCAATCTGGGGCGGGGGCCCGCCAAAATATTCATCCCTCCTACGAGCAGTACTTC. Encoded protein: CASSQSGAGARQNIHPSYEQYF.

This clonotype is medium-sized within its sample. V usage is TRBV20-1 and J usage is TRBJ2-2; 7 bases match TRBD1. This CDR3 spans 14 amino acids. The ends lost 1 base at V and 6 bases at J; junction bases unmatched: 5. The V gene's germline CDR1 is DFQATT and CDR2 SNEGSKA (reference sequence). Here the CDR3 DNA reads TGCAGTGCTAGAGCAGGGGGTGAGGCCGGGGAGCTGTTTTTT. This translates into CSARAGGEAGELFF.

The V call is TRBV7-2, the J call TRBJ2-1; TRBD2 agrees at 7 bases. The germline CDR1 and CDR2 sequences are SGHTA and FQGNSA. The CDR3 has 15 amino acids. With V trimmed by 4 bases and J by 6 bases, 9 bases remained unmatched. In DNA form, the CDR3 reads TGTGCCAGCAGCTCAGCGGGGCGAGTGATCAATGAGCAGTTCTTC. Its protein is CASSSAGRVINEQFF.

V gene TRBV28 combines with J gene TRBJ2-1, with 11 nucleotides matching TRBD1. Trimming took 4 bases from V and 6 from J; bases not matched to a gene: 5. The germline V gene has CDR1 MDHEN and CDR2 SYDVKM. The CDR3 is 15 amino acids. The CDR3 is CASSSGQGEANEQFF. The CDR3 DNA reads TGTGCCAGCAGTTCGGGACAGGGGGAGGCCAATGAGCAGTTCTTC.

This clonotype was counted a few times. The chain combines TRBV6-1 with TRBJ2-7; D is perhaps TRBD2 (6 bases). The V gene lost 6 bases and the J gene lost 6 bases, with 18 bases spanning the gap. CDR3 length: 14 residues. Germline assignment: CDR1 MNHNS and CDR2 SASEGT. Here the CDR3 reads CASRGGGPLSEQYF. In DNA, the CDR3 is TGTGCCAGCAGGGGAGGAGGCCCCCTCTCCGAGCAGTACTTC.

The V and J genes are TRBV7-6 and TRBJ2-5, with D maybe TRBD1 (7 bases). CDR1 SGHVS and CDR2 FNYEAQ come from the germline V gene. V was shortened by 6 bases and J by 3 bases, with 17 bases between the two germline ends. The CDR3 has 15 residues. The CDR3 loop is CASRRGQGEEETQYF. The CDR3 region has the DNA TGTGCCAGCAGGAGAGGCCAGGGGGAGGAAGAGACCCAGTACTTC. Variable domain in full (rest from reference TRBV7-6 and TRBJ2-5): GAGVSQSPRYKVTKRGQDVALRCDPISGHVSLYWYRQALGQGPEFLTYFNYEAQQDKSGLPNDRFSAERPEGSISTLTIQRTEQRDSAMYRCASRRGQGEEETQYFGPGTRLLVL.

The table lists this clonotype with a few counts. J is TRBJ2-2 and V is TRBV10-1; possibly TRBD2 for D (6 bases). CDR1 and CDR2 (germline): WNHNN, SYGVQD (reference sequence). The CDR3 is 14 residues long. Trimming took off 10 bases at V and 5 bases at J, with 17 bases between the two ends. CDR3 residues: CATGEAGRTGELFF. CDR3 nucleotide sequence: TGCGCCACGGGGGAGGCAGGGAGGACCGGGGAGCTGTTTTTT.

J is TRBJ1-3 and V is TRBV7-9; TRBD1 agrees at 7 bases. This CDR3 spans 15 amino acids. The germline V gene has CDR1 SEHNR and CDR2 FQNEAQ (reference sequence). With 4 bases clipped from V and 5 bases from J, the junction kept 8 bases outside the gene matches. The CDR3 DNA reads TGTGCCAGCAGCTCTTGGACAGGAGTTAGAAACACCATATATTTT. It encodes CASSSWTGVRNTIYF.

This clonotype appeared a few times. The chain recombines TRBV7-3 with TRBJ2-5; 10 nucleotides line up with TRBD2. Germline CDR1 reads SGHTA; CDR2 reads FQGTGA. J was trimmed by 2 bases and V by 5 bases; bases with no gene match: 14. The CDR3 loop spans 18 amino acids. This CDR3 is CASSPLAGAPQRQETQYF. The CDR3 bases are TGTGCCAGCAGCCCGCTAGCGGGGGCCCCCCAACGACAAGAGACCCAGTACTTC.

This clonotype has just a few counts. J is TRBJ2-7 and V is TRBV11-3; either TRBD1 or TRBD2 may supply D (5 bases each). CDR1 is SGHNT and CDR2 is YENEEA in the germline V gene. The CDR3 length is 13 residues. The V end was cut by 5 bases, the J end by 2 bases, with 10 bases between. CDR3 in DNA: TGTGCCAGCAGCCGGGACGAGACCTACGAGCAGTACTTC. Its protein product is CASSRDETYEQYF.

This chain uses TRBV27 with TRBJ1-2; D possibly corresponds to TRBD1 (6 bases). The CDR3 has 17 residues. V was cut by 2 bases and J by 1 base, with 17 bases left in between. The germline gives CDR1 MNHEY, CDR2 SMNVEV (reference sequence). The chain's CDR3 is CASSLGRGGRDNYGYTF. In DNA form, the CDR3 reads TGTGCCAGCAGTTTAGGCCGCGGGGGGCGCGATAACTATGGCTACACCTTC.

The V and J genes are TRBV16 and TRBJ2-5; TRBD1 aligns across 8 bases. CDR3 length: 15 residues. Looked up from germline, CDR1 is KGHSY and CDR2 is FQNENV. The trim removed 4 bases at V and 7 bases at J, leaving 11 bases unmatched. The CDR3 protein is CASSPRGTGEGTQYF. In DNA form, the CDR3 reads TGTGCCAGCAGCCCACGAGGGACAGGAGAGGGGACCCAGTACTTC.

The V and J genes are TRBV7-2 and TRBJ2-2; possible D gene TRBD2, 5 bases. This CDR3 is built from 13 residues. CDR1 and CDR2 from the germline V gene are SGHTA and FQGNSA. V lost 3 bases and J lost 7, with 9 bases in between. CDR3 sequence reads: CASSFDRGGELFF. The CDR3 DNA sequence: TGTGCCAGCAGCTTCGATCGGGGCGGGGAGCTGTTTTTT.

This clonotype was seen only a few times. The chain employs TRBV6-5 and TRBJ2-7, with 14 bases that match TRBD2. V shed 4 bases, J shed 4 bases, and the junction held 3 bases outside the gene matches. Germline CDR1 MNHEY, CDR2 SVGAGI. The CDR3 loop spans 15 amino acids. The CDR3 bases are TGTGCCAGCAGTTTGACTAGCGGGGGGGAGTACGAGCAGTACTTC. Its translation: CASSLTSGGEYEQYF.

The sample holds a few counts of this clonotype. The rearrangement uses TRBV20-1 and TRBJ1-4; 9 bases line up with TRBD1. V dropped 3 bases and J dropped 8; count of bases not matched to a gene: 7. CDR1 and CDR2 from the germline V gene are DFQATT and SNEGSKA (reference sequence). The CDR3 length is 14 residues. The CDR3 sequence is CSASAGTGFEKLFF. CDR3 coding DNA: TGCAGTGCTAGCGCCGGGACAGGGTTCGAAAAACTGTTTTTT.

The rearrangement uses TRBV7-6 and TRBJ2-5, with D possibly being TRBD1 (8 bases). The CDR3 is made up of 15 amino acids. The germline V gene encodes CDR1 SGHVS and CDR2 FNYEAQ. The germline V and J ends were trimmed by 0 bases and 5 bases, with 13 bases remaining between them. The CDR3 DNA reads TGTGCCAGCAGCTTAGCGCACAGGGGGGGGGAGACCCAGTACTTC. Encoded protein: CASSLAHRGGETQYF. The variable domain in full, completed from reference TRBV7-6 and TRBJ2-5, reads GAGVSQSPRYKVTKRGQDVALRCDPISGHVSLYWYRQALGQGPEFLTYFNYEAQQDKSGLPNDRFSAERPEGSISTLTIQRTEQRDSAMYRCASSLAHRGGETQYFGPGTRLLVL.

V gene TRBV29-1 combines with J gene TRBJ1-2; possibly TRBD1 for D (5 bases). V was cut by 3 bases and J by 8 bases, with 13 bases left in between. This CDR3 is 12 amino acids long. CDR1 SQVTM and CDR2 ANQGSEA come from the germline V gene. CDR3 protein: CSVDQGLLGYTF. CDR3 DNA sequence: TGCAGCGTTGATCAGGGCCTATTAGGCTACACCTTC. Based on the CDR3 plus reference TRBV29-1 and TRBJ1-2, the full variable domain is SAVISQKPSRDICQRGTSLTIQCQVDSQVTMMFWYRQQPGQSLTLIATANQGSEATYESGFVIDKFPISRPNLTFSTLTVSNMSPEDSSIYLCSVDQGLLGYTFGSGTRLTVV.

By sample share, this clonotype is medium-sized. The chain links TRBV20-1 to TRBJ2-3, with 10 positions matching TRBD2. Germline lookup yields CDR1 DFQATT and CDR2 SNEGSKA (reference sequence). Trimming cost V 3 bases and J 7 bases; bases outside gene matches: 10. The CDR3 runs to 15 residues. CDR3 sequence reads: CSASLSSGGGHTQYF. The CDR3 region has the DNA TGCAGTGCTAGCTTGTCTAGCGGGGGCGGGCATACGCAGTATTTT.

This clonotype was seen more than once but under ten times. The chain has TRBV7-9 and TRBJ1-2; 8 nucleotides agree with TRBD1. Germline V gene sequence: CDR1 SEHNR, CDR2 FQNEAQ (reference sequence). The CDR3 length is 14 residues. The junction had 8 bases not matched to a gene; V was cut back by 5 bases and J by 6 bases. CDR3 region: CASSVSDRVNGYTF. The CDR3 DNA reads TGTGCCAGCAGCGTTTCGGACAGGGTGAATGGCTACACCTTC. Variable domain in full (rest from reference TRBV7-9 and TRBJ1-2): DTGVSQNPRHKITKRGQNVTFRCDPISEHNRLYWYRQTLGQGPEFLTYFQNEAQLEKSRLLSDRFSAERPKGSFSTLEIQRTEQGDSAMYLCASSVSDRVNGYTFGSGTRLTVV.

This sequence joins TRBV6-1 and TRBJ2-7; 7 bases are a match to TRBD1. The germline gives CDR1 MNHNS, CDR2 SASEGT. The CDR3 covers 13 residues. The V segment lost 6 bases and the J segment 3 bases; nucleotides outside the gene matches: 5. The CDR3 bases are TGTGCCAGCAGACAGGGGAGAGTCTACGAGCAGTACTTC. Its translation is CASRQGRVYEQYF.

This clonotype was seen only a few times. The V gene is TRBV19, the J gene TRBJ2-5; TRBD1 might be the D (5 bases). Per the germline V gene, CDR1 is LNHDA and CDR2 is SQIVND (reference sequence). V was cut by 6 bases and J by 3 bases, with 17 bases left in between. This CDR3 spans 15 amino acids. The CDR3 here is CASRPISDREETQYF. DNA for the CDR3: TGTGCCAGTAGGCCGATATCCGACAGAGAAGAGACCCAGTACTTC.

This clonotype was seen more than once but under ten times. This chain uses TRBV20-1 with TRBJ2-3; 7 bases agree with TRBD2. J lost 2 bases, V lost 3 bases, and 5 bases had no gene match. The CDR3 loop spans 14 amino acids. Germline V gene sequence: CDR1 DFQATT, CDR2 SNEGSKA (reference sequence). This chain's CDR3 is CSARGGSITDTQYF. The CDR3 DNA follows: TGCAGTGCTAGGGGGGGGTCAATCACAGATACGCAGTATTTT.

In its sample, this clonotype is medium-sized (0.01 to 0.1%). This chain uses TRBV20-1 with TRBJ1-5, with TRBD1 matching over 7 bases. Germline V CDR1 and CDR2: DFQATT, SNEGSKA (reference sequence). The CDR3 has 15 amino acids. V lost 0 bases, J lost 11 bases, and 13 bases stayed unmatched. Written as DNA, the CDR3 is TGCAGTGCTAGAGATGGACTCAGGGGGGTTTTGACCCAGCATTTT. It yields the protein CSARDGLRGVLTQHF.

This clonotype occurred a few times. The chain links TRBV12-1 to TRBJ1-5. TRBV12-1 is termed a pseudogene. The CDR3 loop spans 13 amino acids. CDR3 protein: CASSSPNLQPQHF. The CDR3 region has the DNA TGTGCCAGCAGCTCACCGAACCTTCAGCCCCAGCATTTT.

The genes are TRBV5-4 and TRBJ2-3, with TRBD2 as a possible D gene (6 bases). Looked up from germline, CDR1 is SGHNT and CDR2 is YYREEE (reference sequence). This CDR3 region has 14 residues. V dropped 1 base and J dropped 2 bases, with 8 bases sitting between them. The chain's CDR3 is CASSLRDSTDTQYF. DNA for the CDR3: TGTGCCAGCAGCTTGCGGGACTCCACAGATACGCAGTATTTT.